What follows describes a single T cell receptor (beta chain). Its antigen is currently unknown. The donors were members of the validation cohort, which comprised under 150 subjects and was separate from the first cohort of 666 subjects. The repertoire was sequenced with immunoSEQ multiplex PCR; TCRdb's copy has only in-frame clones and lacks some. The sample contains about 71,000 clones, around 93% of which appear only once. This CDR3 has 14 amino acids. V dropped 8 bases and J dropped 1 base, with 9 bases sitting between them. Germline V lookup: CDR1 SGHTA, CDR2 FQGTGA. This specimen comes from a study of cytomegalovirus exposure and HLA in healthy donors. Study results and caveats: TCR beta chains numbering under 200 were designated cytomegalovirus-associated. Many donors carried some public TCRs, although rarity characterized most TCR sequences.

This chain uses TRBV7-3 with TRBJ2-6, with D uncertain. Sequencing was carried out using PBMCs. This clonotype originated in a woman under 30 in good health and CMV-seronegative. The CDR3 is CASGSVSGANVLTF. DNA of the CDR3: TGTGCCAGCGGCTCGGTGTCTGGGGCCAACGTCCTGACTTTC.